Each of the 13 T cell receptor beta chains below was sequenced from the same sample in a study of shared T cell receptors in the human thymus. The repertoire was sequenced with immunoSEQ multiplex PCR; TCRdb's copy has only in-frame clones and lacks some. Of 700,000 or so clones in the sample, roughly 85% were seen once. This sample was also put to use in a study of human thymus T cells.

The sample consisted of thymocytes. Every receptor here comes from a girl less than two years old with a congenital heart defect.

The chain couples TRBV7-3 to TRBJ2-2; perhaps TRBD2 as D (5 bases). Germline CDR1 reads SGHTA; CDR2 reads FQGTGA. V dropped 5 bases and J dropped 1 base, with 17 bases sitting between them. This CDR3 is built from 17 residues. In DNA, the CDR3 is TGTGCCAGCAGCCCCGGGCGGGCGCGGAGGAACACCGGGGAGCTGTTTTTT. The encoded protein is CASSPGRARRNTGELFF.

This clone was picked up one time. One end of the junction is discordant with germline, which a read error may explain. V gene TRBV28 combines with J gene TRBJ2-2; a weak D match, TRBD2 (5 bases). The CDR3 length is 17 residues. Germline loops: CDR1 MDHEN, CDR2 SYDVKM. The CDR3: CASSLSLGDPNTEELFF. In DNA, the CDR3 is TGTGCCAGCAGCTTATCGCTCGGGGATCCGAACACCGAGGAGCTGTTTTTT.

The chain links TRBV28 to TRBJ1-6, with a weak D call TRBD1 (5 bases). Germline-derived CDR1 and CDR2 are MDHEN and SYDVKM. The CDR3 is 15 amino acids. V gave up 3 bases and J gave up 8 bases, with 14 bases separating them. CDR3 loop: CASSLRGRSHSPLHF. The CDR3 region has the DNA TGTGCCAGCAGTTTGCGGGGCAGGTCTCATTCACCCCTCCACTTT.

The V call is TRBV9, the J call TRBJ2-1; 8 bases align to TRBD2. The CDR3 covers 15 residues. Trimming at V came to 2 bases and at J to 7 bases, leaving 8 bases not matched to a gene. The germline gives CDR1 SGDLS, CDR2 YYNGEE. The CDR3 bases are TGTGCCAGCAGCGTTGTGGGGGCGGGGGGAAATGAGCAGTTCTTC. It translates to CASSVVGAGGNEQFF.

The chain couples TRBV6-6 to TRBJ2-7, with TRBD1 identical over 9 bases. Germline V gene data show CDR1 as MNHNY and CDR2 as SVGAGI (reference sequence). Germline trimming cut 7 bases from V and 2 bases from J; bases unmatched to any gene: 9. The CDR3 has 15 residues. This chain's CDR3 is CASTITGGRAYEQYF. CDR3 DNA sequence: TGTGCCAGCACCATTACAGGGGGCAGAGCCTACGAGCAGTACTTC.

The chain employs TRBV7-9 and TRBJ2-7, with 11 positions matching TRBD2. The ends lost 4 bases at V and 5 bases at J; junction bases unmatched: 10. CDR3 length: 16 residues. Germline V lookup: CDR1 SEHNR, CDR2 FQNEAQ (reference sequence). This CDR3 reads CASSSSGGLLSDEQYF. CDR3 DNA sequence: TGTGCCAGCAGCTCTAGCGGGGGGCTGTTGTCTGACGAGCAGTACTTC.

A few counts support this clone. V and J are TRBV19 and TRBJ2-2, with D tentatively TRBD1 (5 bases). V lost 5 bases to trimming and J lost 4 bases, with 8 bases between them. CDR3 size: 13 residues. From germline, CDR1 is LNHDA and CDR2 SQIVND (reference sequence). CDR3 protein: CASSPRATGELFF. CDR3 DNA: TGTGCCAGTAGTCCCAGGGCCACCGGGGAGCTGTTTTTT.

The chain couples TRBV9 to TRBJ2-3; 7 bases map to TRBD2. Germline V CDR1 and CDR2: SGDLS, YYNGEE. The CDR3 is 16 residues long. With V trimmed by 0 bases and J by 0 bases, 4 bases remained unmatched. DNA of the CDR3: TGTGCCAGCAGCGTAGAGCGGGGCACAAGCACAGATACGCAGTATTTT. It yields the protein CASSVERGTSTDTQYF.

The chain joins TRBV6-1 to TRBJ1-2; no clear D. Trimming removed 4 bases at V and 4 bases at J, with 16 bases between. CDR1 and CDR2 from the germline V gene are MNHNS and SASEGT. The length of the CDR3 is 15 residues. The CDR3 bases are TGTGCCAGCAGTGCCCAGGTCTCCCTCTCCTATGGCTACACCTTC. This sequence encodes CASSAQVSLSYGYTF.

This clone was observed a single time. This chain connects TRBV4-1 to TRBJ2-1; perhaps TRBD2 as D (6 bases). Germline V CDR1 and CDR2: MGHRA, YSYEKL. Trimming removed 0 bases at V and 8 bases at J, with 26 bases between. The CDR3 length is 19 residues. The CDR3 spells CASSQDILGGDSGHDEQFF. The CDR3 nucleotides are TGCGCCAGCAGCCAAGATATTTTAGGAGGGGACTCCGGGCACGATGAGCAGTTCTTC.

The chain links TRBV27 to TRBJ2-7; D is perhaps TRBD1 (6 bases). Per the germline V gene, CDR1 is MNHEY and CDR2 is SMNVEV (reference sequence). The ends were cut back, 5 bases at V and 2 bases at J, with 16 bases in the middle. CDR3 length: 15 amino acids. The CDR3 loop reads CASSTSWGRPYEQYF. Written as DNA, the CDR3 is TGTGCCAGCAGTACCTCATGGGGGCGCCCCTACGAGCAGTACTTC.

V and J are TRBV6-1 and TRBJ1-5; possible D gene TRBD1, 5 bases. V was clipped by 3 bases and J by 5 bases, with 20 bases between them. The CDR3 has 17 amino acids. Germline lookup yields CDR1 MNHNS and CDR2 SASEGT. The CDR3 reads CASSEAAGPTVHQPQHF. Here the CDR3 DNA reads TGTGCCAGCAGTGAGGCGGCGGGGCCTACAGTCCATCAGCCCCAGCATTTT.

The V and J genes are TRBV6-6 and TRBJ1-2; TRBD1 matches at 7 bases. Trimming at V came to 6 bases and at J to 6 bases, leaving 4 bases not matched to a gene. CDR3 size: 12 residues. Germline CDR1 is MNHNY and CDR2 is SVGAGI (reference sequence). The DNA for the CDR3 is TGTGCCAGCAGAGAAACAGGGGATGGCTACACCTTC. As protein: CASRETGDGYTF.